The rows below give T cell receptor beta chains drawn from one sample of a study of human T cells and chemical hapten exposure. MiXCR, run by TCRdb on the RACE reads, gives a single entry per CDR3 protein. The sample carries fewer than 200,000 distinct CDR3 sequences, about a quarter recorded once. This material consisted of whole blood, taken in connection with sensitization to the hapten diphenylcyclopropenone (DPC). The receptors were sampled from a woman aged 18 to 35 with alopecia areata. Some clones in this sample may be carry-over from other donors' samples. Both conserved end residues are part of each CDR3. The D gene is left open where the match is weak. Expanded clones are given a class, and other clones once, few, many or no size at all.

clone size | D gene | J gene | V gene | CDR3 DNA | CDR3 protein
- | - | TRBJ2-1 | TRBV29-1 | TGCAGCGGTTGGCGGGGGCACAATGAGCAGTTCTTC | CSGWRGHNEQFF
- | - | TRBJ1-2 | TRBV4-3 | TGCGCCAGCAGCCAAGCTGGGAGTCAATGGGACTACACCTTC | CASSQAGSQWDYTF
many | - | TRBJ2-7 | TRBV6-2/TRBV6-3 | TGTGCCAGCAGAACCGACCGCTACGAGCAGTACTTC | CASRTDRYEQYF
- | - | TRBJ2-7 | TRBV21-1 | TGTGCCAGCAGCCCCCTATTCTACGAGCAGTACTTC | CASSPLFYEQYF
- | - | TRBJ2-3 | TRBV15 | TGTGCCACCAGTGTACTGGGGGGTAGCACAGATACGCAGTATTTT | CATSVLGGSTDTQYF
- | - | TRBJ1-2 | TRBV12-3/TRBV12-4 | TGTGCCAGCAGTATTGACAGGAGGGCTAACTATGGCTACACCTTC | CASSIDRRANYGYTF
many | TRBD1 | TRBJ1-6 | TRBV7-6 | TGTGCCAGCAGCCCCCGACAGGGTTGGAATTCACCCCTCCACTTT | CASSPRQGWNSPLHF
few | TRBD1 | TRBJ2-1 | TRBV7-2 | TGTGCCAGCAGCGGACAGGGGTACAATGAGCAGTTCTTC | CASSGQGYNEQFF
- | - | TRBJ1-6 | TRBV7-9 | TGTGCCAGCAGCTCGTTGGGACGGGGGGATTCACCCCTCCACTTT | CASSSLGRGDSPLHF
- | TRBD2 | TRBJ2-1 | TRBV29-1 | TGCAGCGTACGGGACTACCGGGACAATGAGCAGTTCTTC | CSVRDYRDNEQFF
- | - | TRBJ1-3 | TRBV20-1 | TGCAGTGCTAGGGGCGGGGGCAAGGGAAACACCATATATTTT | CSARGGGKGNTIYF
many | TRBD1 | TRBJ2-2 | TRBV4-1 | TGCGCCAGCAGCACAGGGGCGAACACCGGGGAGCTGTTTTTT | CASSTGANTGELFF
- | TRBD1 | TRBJ1-5 | TRBV5-1 | TGCGCCAGCAGCCTAACAGGGGAGCCCCAGCATTTT | CASSLTGEPQHF
once | - | TRBJ2-2 | TRBV6-2/TRBV6-3 | TGTGCCAGCAGTTACTTATGGTCGAACACCGGGGAGCTGTTTTTT | CASSYLWSNTGELFF
many | - | TRBJ2-7 | TRBV6-6 | TGTGCCAGCAGTTCCTACTACGAGCAGTACTTC | CASSSYYEQYF
- | TRBD1 | TRBJ2-7 | TRBV5-1 | TGCGCCAGCAGCTTGGCGGGACAGGGGTTCGACGAGCAGTACTTC | CASSLAGQGFDEQYF
- | - | TRBJ2-1 | TRBV18 | TGTGCCAGCTCACCTCCCGTCCCGTACGAGGGTTGGAATGAGCAGTTCTTC | CASSPPVPYEGWNEQFF
few | TRBD2 | TRBJ2-1 | TRBV29-1 | TGCAGCGTTCCCCGACTAGCGGCTTACAATGAGCAGTTCTTC | CSVPRLAAYNEQFF
- | - | TRBJ2-7 | TRBV29-1 | TGCAGCGTTGGGGGGCCCTCCTACGAGCAGTACTTC | CSVGGPSYEQYF
many | TRBD1 | TRBJ2-1 | TRBV29-1 | TGCAGCGTTGTTTGGGGGACAGGGTTCGATGAGCAGTTCTTC | CSVVWGTGFDEQFF
few | - | TRBJ2-3 | TRBV6-2/TRBV6-3 | TGTGCCAGCAAGGGCCCCGGGTCACCGAGCACAGATACGCAGTATTTT | CASKGPGSPSTDTQYF
- | - | TRBJ2-5 | TRBV29-1 | TGCAGCGTTGGAACAGTGGGCGCGGAGACCCAGTACTTC | CSVGTVGAETQYF
- | - | TRBJ2-7 | TRBV6-6 | TGTGCCAGCAGCCGCCGTTGGGCCCACGAGCAGTACTTC | CASSRRWAHEQYF
few | TRBD1 | TRBJ2-1 | TRBV6-2/TRBV6-3 | TGTGCCAGCACCCTCGGGACAGCCTACAATGAGCAGTTCTTC | CASTLGTAYNEQFF
- | - | TRBJ1-2 | TRBV6-4 | TGTGCCAGCAGTGAGGGAGGACTCTCAGGCGGCTACACCTTC | CASSEGGLSGGYTF
few | - | TRBJ2-1 | TRBV29-1 | TGCAGCGTTGATGACCCGAGAGGGGCCAATGAGCAGTTCTTC | CSVDDPRGANEQFF
many | TRBD1 | TRBJ2-7 | TRBV5-1 | TGCGCCAGCAGCTTGGACAGGGGGGACTACGAGCAGTACTTC | CASSLDRGDYEQYF
few | TRBD2 | TRBJ2-3 | TRBV30 | TGTGCCTGGCGGGGCCAGGGAGGGCATACGCAGTATTTT | CAWRGQGGHTQYF
- | - | TRBJ2-1 | TRBV11-2 | TGTGCCAGCAGCTTACAGGTGTGGGATCGCAATGAGCAGTTCTTC | CASSLQVWDRNEQFF
- | - | TRBJ2-1 | TRBV20-1 | TGCAGTGCTAGCCGACTGAATACCTACAATGAGCAGTTCTTC | CSASRLNTYNEQFF
- | TRBD2 | TRBJ2-5 | TRBV6-2/TRBV6-3 | TGTGCCAGCACAAAGCGGGAGGCAGAGACCCAGTACTTC | CASTKREAETQYF
many | - | TRBJ2-7 | TRBV27 | TGTGCCAGCAGTTTAAGGGACTCCCCGAGAGGGTCCTACGAGCAGTACTTC | CASSLRDSPRGSYEQYF
- | TRBD2 | TRBJ2-7 | TRBV7-2 | TGTGCCAGCAGCTTAGGGCTAGCGGCCTCCTACGAGCAGTACTTC | CASSLGLAASYEQYF
- | TRBD1 | TRBJ2-3 | TRBV12-3/TRBV12-4 | TGTGCCAGCAGGCCTGGACAGGCCCGGGATACGCAGTATTTT | CASRPGQARDTQYF
many | TRBD1 | TRBJ2-2 | TRBV6-5 | TGTGCCAGCAGTGCGACAGGGTTCACCGGGGAGCTGTTTTTT | CASSATGFTGELFF
- | TRBD2 | TRBJ2-1 | TRBV27 | TGTGCCAGCAGTCGACTAGCGGGGAACAATGAGCAGTTCTTC | CASSRLAGNNEQFF
- | - | TRBJ2-1 | TRBV25-1 | TGTGCCAGCAGTGAATTCGACAAGGAGCAGTTCTTC | CASSEFDKEQFF
many | - | TRBJ2-7 | TRBV27 | TGTGCCAGCAGCCCCGAGAGAAGTGCCTACGAGCAGTACTTC | CASSPERSAYEQYF
- | - | TRBJ2-7 | TRBV20-1 | TGCAGTGCTCCCCCAGGGCCCTACGAGCAGTACTTC | CSAPPGPYEQYF
- | - | TRBJ1-2 | TRBV20-1 | TGCAGTGCCGACCGTTTAATTAAGGGTATCCATGGCTACACCTTC | CSADRLIKGIHGYTF
many | - | TRBJ2-5 | TRBV6-2/TRBV6-3 | TGTGCCAGCAGTTATCTCGTCACAGGTCCAAGCTTTAAAGAGACCCAGTACTTC | CASSYLVTGPSFKETQYF
- | - | TRBJ1-4 | TRBV6-1 | TGTGCCAGCAGTGGCCAAGGGATGGAAAAACTGTTTTTT | CASSGQGMEKLFF
- | - | TRBJ2-7 | TRBV15 | TGTGTCACCAGCAGAGACACCTACGAGCAGTACTTC | CVTSRDTYEQYF
few | TRBD2 | TRBJ2-3 | TRBV11-2 | TGTGCCAGCACCTGGACTAGCGGGAGTCGAACAGATACGCAGTATTTT | CASTWTSGSRTDTQYF
- | - | TRBJ1-6 | TRBV6-6 | TGTGCCAGCAGTTACGCGGCTCCTCCGAGCTCCTATAATTCACCCCTCCACTTT | CASSYAAPPSSYNSPLHF
- | - | TRBJ1-5 | TRBV3-1 | TGTGCCAGCAGCCAAGCAAGGGATTCAGGGAGGCAGCCCCAGCATTTT | CASSQARDSGRQPQHF
- | - | TRBJ2-3 | TRBV20-1 | TGCAGTGCTCAAAACCACGAGTTGCGTCTTACAGATACGCAGTATTTT | CSAQNHELRLTDTQYF
many | TRBD2 | TRBJ2-1 | TRBV14 | TGTGCCAGCAGCCAAGAGGGGCTAGCGGCAGCAAACAATGAGCAGTTCTTC | CASSQEGLAAANNEQFF
- | - | TRBJ2-3 | TRBV7-8 | TGTGCCAGCAGCTTAGAGACCAGAGATACGCAGTATTTT | CASSLETRDTQYF
few | - | TRBJ1-2 | TRBV7-2 | TGTGCCAGCAGCTCTTCGCGCTATGGCTACACCTTC | CASSSSRYGYTF
- | - | TRBJ1-1 | TRBV20-1 | TGCAGTGCTAGAGATGTATCGGGAAACGTGAACACTGAAGCTTTCTTT | CSARDVSGNVNTEAFF
few | TRBD2 | TRBJ2-5 | TRBV27 | TGTGCCAGCAGACCCCGCTTGCGGGAGAGGGTCATAGAAGAGACCCAGTACTTC | CASRPRLRERVIEETQYF
- | - | TRBJ2-3 | TRBV5-1 | TGCGCCAGCAGCTTCCCTAGCACAGATACGCAGTATTTT | CASSFPSTDTQYF
- | - | TRBJ2-5 | TRBV4-2 | TGTGCCAGCAGCCAAGTCAATAGCTTGGAAGGGACCCAGTACTTC | CASSQVNSLEGTQYF
few | TRBD1 | TRBJ1-1 | TRBV7-6 | TGTGCCAGCAGCTTGCTAGCAGGGGGGGGTGAAGCTTTCTTT | CASSLLAGGGEAFF
- | - | TRBJ2-1 | TRBV25-1 | TGTGCCAGCCTCCTAGAACTCGGCTACAATGAGCAGTTCTTC | CASLLELGYNEQFF
- | - | TRBJ1-2 | TRBV15 | TGTGCCACCAGCACGGACAGCAACTATGGCTACACCTTC | CATSTDSNYGYTF
few | - | TRBJ2-7 | TRBV7-2 | TGTGCCAGCAGCTCTAGTCTAACTTGGCAGTACTTC | CASSSSLTWQYF